This TCR beta chain was captured in a study of Ad26.COV2.S vaccination and SARS-CoV-2 variants. Overall study results and limits: Greater spike-specific TCR breadth was seen in vaccine recipients than in placebo recipients.

The CDR3 has 14 amino acids. The V gene's germline CDR1 is GTSNPN and CDR2 SVGIG (reference sequence). The ends were cut back, 2 bases at V and 4 bases at J, with 15 bases in the middle. Stated treatment: approximately 18 received Ad26.COV2.S at low or high dose, single or two shots; about 5 received placebo; per-sample allocation not given. Sampling was performed 63 days after the first vaccine or placebo injection. Points on this clone: As yet, its antigen is unknown.

Repertoires were generated with immunoSEQ multiplex PCR, while TCRdb's copy carries only in-frame clones and drops some. The sample contains nearly 400,000 clones, around 91% of which appear only once. Material: peripheral blood, obtained in a trial of Ad26.COV2.S vaccine versus placebo. The chain links TRBV30 to TRBJ2-7; D might be TRBD2 (6 bases). This receptor was identified in a person aged 18-65 years who received the Ad26.COV2.S COVID-19 vaccine or a placebo. The CDR3 protein is CAWSLTSALYEQYF. The CDR3 region has the DNA TGTGCCTGGAGTCTGACTAGTGCTTTGTACGAGCAGTACTTC.